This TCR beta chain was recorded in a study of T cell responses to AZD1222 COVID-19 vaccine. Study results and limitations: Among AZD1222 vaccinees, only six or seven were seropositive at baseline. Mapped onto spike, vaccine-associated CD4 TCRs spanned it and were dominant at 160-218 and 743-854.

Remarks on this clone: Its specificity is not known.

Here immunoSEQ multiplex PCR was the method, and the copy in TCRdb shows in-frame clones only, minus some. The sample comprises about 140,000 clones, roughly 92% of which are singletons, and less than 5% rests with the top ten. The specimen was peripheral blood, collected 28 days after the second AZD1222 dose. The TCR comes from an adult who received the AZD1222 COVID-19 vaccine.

The DNA of the CDR3 is TGTGCCAGCAGCACCTGGACTAGCGGGGGGGCCGGTGAGCAGTTCTTC. It translates to CASSTWTSGGAGEQFF. The chain uses TRBV11-3 and TRBJ2-1; TRBD2 matches 15 bases. The CDR3 contains 16 residues. Germline-derived CDR1 and CDR2 are SGHNT and YENEEA. The V segment lost 5 bases and the J segment 9 bases; nucleotides outside the gene matches: 8.